What follows is one TCR beta chain and its context. Antigen: not known. This sample stems from a study of monozygotic twins with inflammatory bowel disease. Study outcomes and limitations: The analysis yielded no support for one strong signal or clonotype associated with IBD.

Staff drew a roughly 2.6 ml blood sample from each donor. Total RNA, at 3500 ng, went into every TCR library. A 6-nucleotide sample barcode was carried by the UMIs, which template switching added. TCRdb processed the 5' RACE reads again and assigns one entry to each CDR3 protein, with no DNA. The sample includes roughly 150,000 distinct CDR3 sequences. Germline CDR1 is DFQATT and CDR2 is SNEGSKA (reference sequence). The CDR3 has 14 residues. The sequencing input was blood. The genes are TRBV20-1 and TRBJ1-6; TCRdb names TRBD1, which stays unverified in the absence of DNA. This sequence was found in a human donor with ulcerative colitis or Crohn's disease, or a healthy co-twin of an affected twin (not recorded which). This chain's CDR3 is CSASAAGGGSPLHF.